Below, 9 T cell receptor beta chains from the same sample are listed, as sequenced in a study of blood T cell repertoires in COVID-19. Profiled with immunoSEQ multiplex PCR; TCRdb holds only in-frame clones, not every one. The sample yields about 340,000 clones, about four fifths seen once. The sequenced material came from peripheral blood. These receptors were collected from a man aged 25-45 years with active or convalescent COVID-19.

The sample holds a few counts of this clone. The CDR3 sequence is CASSGGAANTGELFF. The CDR3 DNA sequence: TGTGCCAGCAGTGGAGGGGCGGCGAACACCGGGGAGCTGTTTTTT. This rearrangement joins TRBV9 to TRBJ2-2, with D perhaps TRBD2 (6 bases). The CDR3 loop spans 15 amino acids. The germline V and J ends were trimmed by 5 bases and 0 bases, with 11 bases remaining between them. The V gene's germline CDR1 is SGDLS and CDR2 YYNGEE.

The V gene is TRBV3-1 (or the pseudogene TRBV3-2), the J gene TRBJ2-3, with 15 bases identical to TRBD2. Unmatched junction bases numbered 4, after V lost 1 base and J lost 2 bases. CDR3 length: 18 residues. The germline V gene has CDR1 LGHDT and CDR2 YNNKEL (reference sequence). The CDR3 DNA reads as TGTGCCAGCAGCCAAGGGACTAGCGGGGGGGTCGTCACAGATACGCAGTATTTT. This codes for CASSQGTSGGVVTDTQYF.

The chain recombines TRBV11-2 with TRBJ2-7, with D unclear. V gave up 5 bases and J gave up 7 bases, with 9 bases separating them. From germline, CDR1 is SGHAT and CDR2 FQNNGV. The CDR3 loop spans 11 amino acids. The CDR3 region has the DNA TGTGCCAGCAGCCCGCTAGGTGAGCAGTACTTC. Its protein product is CASSPLGEQYF.

This clone was picked up many times. The chain has TRBV7-9 and TRBJ2-7, with 11 bases that match TRBD2. V shed 2 bases, J shed 4 bases, and the junction held 13 bases outside the gene matches. The CDR3 covers 18 residues. Germline V lookup: CDR1 SEHNR, CDR2 FQNEAQ (reference sequence). The CDR3 DNA sequence: TGTGCCAGCAGCTTAATGTGGGGTACTAGCGGGAGTGGTTACGAGCAGTACTTC. Translation gives CASSLMWGTSGSGYEQYF.

This clone is a singleton in its sample. The V gene is TRBV30, the J gene TRBJ1-4; no clear D. The CDR3 sequence is 13 residues long. Trimming cost V 2 bases and J 3 bases, with 7 bases left between them. CDR1 is GTSNPN and CDR2 is SVGIG in the germline V gene (reference sequence). In nucleotides, the CDR3 is TGTGCCTGGAGTCTTCGGTCTAATGAAAAACTGTTTTTT. Translation: CAWSLRSNEKLFF.

The chain combines TRBV11-2 with TRBJ2-2; tentative D call: TRBD2 (5 bases). Looked up from germline, CDR1 is SGHAT and CDR2 is FQNNGV. The CDR3 sequence is 16 residues long. V was clipped by 5 bases and J by 0 bases, with 13 bases between them. CDR3 loop: CASSPLAGANTGELFF. The CDR3 bases are TGTGCCAGCAGCCCCCTGGCGGGCGCGAACACCGGGGAGCTGTTTTTT.

This clone was seen a few times. The gene calls are TRBV6-5 and TRBJ2-7; 8 bases agree with TRBD2. After removal of 6 bases from V and 5 bases from J, the junction contained 9 bases not matched to a gene. This CDR3 contains 14 residues. The germline V gene encodes CDR1 MNHEY and CDR2 SVGAGI. The CDR3 DNA is TGTGCCAGCAGCGTCGGGACTAGTTCTGACGAGCAGTACTTC. This sequence encodes CASSVGTSSDEQYF.

This clone was observed once. The chain joins TRBV30 to TRBJ1-6; D is perhaps TRBD1 (5 bases). Germline loops: CDR1 GTSNPN, CDR2 SVGIG (reference sequence). Trimming took 1 base from V and 7 from J, leaving 11 bases between them. CDR3 length: 14 amino acids. The CDR3 reads CAWSGQFANSPLHF. CDR3 nucleotide sequence: TGTGCCTGGAGTGGACAGTTCGCGAATTCACCCCTCCACTTT.

The CDR3 nucleotides read TGCGCCAGCAGCCATCGTCGCGGCGATACGCAGTATTTT. Amino acids: CASSHRRGDTQYF. The V call is TRBV4-3, the J call TRBJ2-3, with no clear D. This CDR3 has 13 residues. Germline CDR1 is LGHNA and CDR2 is YSLEER. Trimming stripped 3 bases from V and 6 bases from J, with 10 bases between.